These T cell receptor beta chains were read from a single sample in a study of cytomegalovirus exposure and HLA in healthy donors. Sequencing used immunoSEQ multiplex PCR; TCRdb keeps in-frame clones, though not all of them. The sample lists roughly 100,000 clones; more than 70% were seen once. The sequenced sample consisted of PBMCs. Every receptor here comes from a man younger than 40 in good health and CMV-seronegative. Each CDR3 is given with its conserved first and last residue. A D gene is named only where the DNA matches it firmly. The listing skips clone size in some rows; elsewhere it reads once, few, many or a size class.

D gene	clone size	V gene	J gene	CDR3 protein	CDR3 DNA
.	.	TRBV30	TRBJ2-6	CAWSGPSGTSLTF	TGTGCCTGGAGCGGTCCTTCCGGGACTTCGTTAACTTTC
TRBD1	few	TRBV7-3	TRBJ2-6	CASSIQGAAGANVLTF	TGTGCCAGCAGCATACAGGGGGCAGCTGGGGCCAACGTCCTGACTTTC
TRBD1	.	TRBV9	TRBJ1-1	CASSAGTGTEAFF	TGTGCCAGCAGCGCTGGGACAGGGACTGAAGCTTTCTTT
TRBD2	.	TRBV23-1	TRBJ2-5	CASRRLAGDSYQETQYF	TGCGCCAGCAGAAGACTAGCGGGGGACTCCTACCAAGAGACCCAGTACTTC
TRBD2	.	TRBV4-3	TRBJ2-3	CASSRSTGTSGGATDTQYF	TGCGCCAGCAGCCGATCAACCGGGACTAGCGGGGGGGCCACAGATACGCAGTATTTT
TRBD2	.	TRBV9	TRBJ2-1	CASSVGTSGANEQFF	TGTGCCAGCAGCGTCGGGACTAGCGGAGCTAATGAGCAGTTCTTC
TRBD1	.	TRBV5-1	TRBJ2-3	CASSPTGGLTDTQYF	TGCGCCAGCAGTCCCACAGGGGGCTTAACAGATACGCAGTATTTT
TRBD1	.	TRBV7-9	TRBJ2-7	CASSPFDRDGSYEQYF	TGTGCCAGCAGCCCCTTTGACAGGGATGGGTCCTACGAGCAGTACTTC
.	few	TRBV4-3	TRBJ1-5	CASSQDSQYNQPQHF	TGCGCCAGCAGCCAAGATTCACAGTACAATCAGCCCCAGCATTTT
TRBD2	.	TRBV7-9	TRBJ2-7	CSSSLVGGLEQYF	TGTTCCAGCAGCTTAGTGGGAGGGTTAGAGCAGTACTTC
TRBD2	.	TRBV7-8	TRBJ2-5	CASSTGLAGLGETQYF	TGTGCCAGCAGCACGGGACTAGCGGGGCTCGGTGAGACCCAGTACTTC
TRBD1	.	TRBV7-9	TRBJ1-1	CASSYEGATEAFF	TGTGCCAGCAGCTACGAGGGGGCGACTGAAGCTTTCTTT
.	.	TRBV28	TRBJ1-2	CASSFVSFSGPSYGYTF	TGTGCCAGCAGTTTTGTTAGTTTCTCAGGCCCTTCCTATGGCTACACCTTC
.	.	TRBV7-9	TRBJ2-1	CASSLRLELNNEQFF	TGTGCCAGCAGCCTAAGACTAGAACTAAACAATGAGCAGTTCTTC
TRBD2	.	TRBV29-1	TRBJ2-7	CSAGTSPYEQYF	TGCAGCGCAGGGACTAGCCCCTACGAGCAGTACTTC
.	.	TRBV29-1	TRBJ2-1	CSVQYRVPDNEQFF	TGCAGCGTCCAGTACAGGGTCCCGGACAATGAGCAGTTCTTC
.	.	TRBV7-3	TRBJ2-2	CASSQQGGDTGELFF	TGTGCCAGCAGCCAACAGGGCGGAGACACCGGGGAGCTGTTTTTT
.	.	TRBV4-1	TRBJ2-7	CPSSQKWTVGYEQYF	TGCCCCAGCAGCCAAAAATGGACTGTGGGATACGAGCAGTACTTC
.	.	TRBV29-1	TRBJ2-3	CSVDTGYTDTQYF	TGCAGCGTTGACACAGGGTACACAGATACGCAGTATTTT
.	.	TRBV6-5	TRBJ2-3	CASSYDEASTDTQYF	TGTGCCAGCAGTTACGACGAGGCTAGCACAGATACGCAGTATTTT
.	.	TRBV29-1	TRBJ2-7	CSARRGGDEQYF	TGCAGCGCCAGAAGGGGTGGGGACGAGCAGTACTTC
.	.	TRBV10-3	TRBJ2-7	CAISEPGSGSSYEQYF	TGTGCCATCAGTGAGCCCGGGTCGGGGAGCTCCTACGAGCAGTACTTC
TRBD1	few	TRBV4-3	TRBJ1-2	CASSQGPGQVNYGYTF	TGCGCCAGCAGCCAAGGACCGGGACAGGTGAACTATGGCTACACCTTC
TRBD2	.	TRBV10-3	TRBJ2-5	CATGQAGGQETQYF	TGTGCCACCGGACAAGCGGGGGGTCAAGAGACCCAGTACTTC
.	.	TRBV5-4	TRBJ1-1	CASSHRTEKGTEAFF	TGTGCCAGCAGCCACCGGACAGAAAAAGGGACTGAAGCTTTCTTT
.	.	TRBV7-9	TRBJ2-7	CASSSNGGGWYF	TGTGCCAGCAGCTCGAACGGGGGTGGCTGGTACTTC
.	.	TRBV29-1	TRBJ1-2	CSVDTGYGYTF	TGCAGCGTTGATACGGGGTATGGCTACACCTTC
TRBD1	.	TRBV6-1	TRBJ1-2	CASSEPLGQRYGYTF	TGTGCCAGCAGTGAACCCCTGGGACAGCGATATGGCTACACCTTC
.	once	TRBV9	TRBJ2-7	CASSAGLRGEQYF	TGTGCCAGCAGCGCCGGACTCCGCGGGGAGCAGTACTTC
.	once	TRBV5-5	TRBJ2-1	CASSFGQLNNEQFF	TGTGCCAGCAGCTTTGGGCAGCTTAACAATGAGCAGTTCTTC
TRBD2	.	TRBV30	TRBJ2-1	CAWTPFLGGLADYNEQFF	TGTGCCTGGACCCCCTTCCTAGGAGGACTAGCGGACTACAATGAGCAGTTCTTC
TRBD2	few	TRBV5-1	TRBJ2-7	CASSLFGTSGGERYEQYF	TGCGCCAGCAGCTTATTCGGGACTAGCGGGGGCGAACGCTACGAGCAGTACTTC
TRBD2	.	TRBV6-4	TRBJ2-1	CASSDTAGGPGEQFF	TGTGCCAGCAGTGATACGGCGGGAGGGCCCGGTGAGCAGTTCTTC
.	.	TRBV9	TRBJ2-1	CASSPQEYSYNEQFF	TGTGCCAGCAGTCCCCAGGAATACTCCTACAATGAGCAGTTCTTC
TRBD1	once	TRBV18	TRBJ1-5	CASSPIWDRDQPQHF	TGTGCCAGCTCACCGATTTGGGACAGGGATCAGCCCCAGCATTTT
TRBD2	few	TRBV5-6	TRBJ2-7	CASSLPDGGMNEQYF	TGTGCCAGCAGCTTGCCGGACGGGGGGATGAACGAGCAGTACTTC
TRBD1	.	TRBV28	TRBJ2-5	CASSSTTGGQETQYF	TGTGCCAGCAGTTCAACTACAGGGGGTCAAGAGACCCAGTACTTC
TRBD1	.	TRBV7-8	TRBJ1-1	CASSSHTTGQRMNTEAFF	TGTGCCAGCAGCTCCCACACAACGGGACAGAGGATGAACACTGAAGCTTTCTTT
.	.	TRBV4-1	TRBJ2-1	CASSQGGGRTGNEQFF	TGCGCCAGCAGCCAAGGGGGGGGCCGGACGGGGAATGAGCAGTTCTTC
TRBD1	.	TRBV29-1	TRBJ1-5	CSVQDRNSNQPQHF	TGCAGCGTTCAGGACAGGAATAGCAATCAGCCCCAGCATTTT
.	.	TRBV18	TRBJ1-1	CASSQSTTEYTEAFF	TGTGCCAGCTCACAATCGACGACAGAATACACTGAAGCTTTCTTT
TRBD2	.	TRBV6-1	TRBJ2-5	CASRTEREGPETQYF	TGTGCCAGCAGGACGGAGCGGGAGGGCCCAGAGACCCAGTACTTC
.	.	TRBV27	TRBJ1-2	CASSLKPGNYGYTF	TGTGCCAGCAGTTTAAAGCCAGGGAACTATGGCTACACCTTC
TRBD2	.	TRBV7-3	TRBJ2-1	CASSSGLAGGNEQFF	TGTGCCAGCAGCTCTGGACTAGCGGGAGGGAATGAGCAGTTCTTC
.	.	TRBV28	TRBJ2-7	CASSLWGRVTYEQYF	TGTGCCAGCAGTTTATGGGGCAGGGTTACCTACGAGCAGTACTTC
.	.	TRBV4-3	TRBJ2-3	CASSQVGGVTDTQYF	TGCGCCAGCAGCCAAGTCGGCGGGGTAACAGATACGCAGTATTTT
TRBD1	.	TRBV5-1	TRBJ1-1	CASSSGTGGHTEAFF	TGCGCCAGCAGCTCCGGGACAGGGGGGCACACTGAAGCTTTCTTT
TRBD1	.	TRBV19	TRBJ1-1	CASSRTGLNTEAFF	TGTGCCAGTAGTAGGACAGGGCTGAACACTGAAGCTTTCTTT
.	.	TRBV19	TRBJ2-7	CASSTPGLYPEQYF	TGTGCCAGTAGTACCCCGGGACTTTATCCGGAGCAGTACTTC
.	.	TRBV28	TRBJ1-1	CASKTREILDTEAFF	TGTGCCAGCAAGACTCGGGAAATCTTGGACACTGAAGCTTTCTTT
TRBD2	.	TRBV7-9	TRBJ2-7	CASSLQAGASYEQYF	TGTGCCAGCAGCTTACAAGCGGGGGCCTCCTACGAGCAGTACTTC
.	.	TRBV29-1	TRBJ1-2	CSVSDSYGYTF	TGCAGCGTTTCGGACAGCTATGGCTACACCTTC
.	few	TRBV10-1	TRBJ1-1	CASSESAPPNTEAFF	TGCGCCAGCAGTGAGTCGGCACCGCCGAACACTGAAGCTTTCTTT